The rows below give T cell receptor beta chains drawn from one sample of a study of beta chain features in type 1 diabetes. The assay was immunoSEQ multiplex PCR, and TCRdb's table has in-frame clones only and misses some. Of 430,000 or so clones listed, more than 9.5% are singletons. The material sequenced was naive CD4+ T cells from blood. The receptors were sampled from a woman between 18 and 29 years old in good health. The CDR3 runs from the conserved cysteine through the conserved F or W. A D gene is named only where the DNA matches it firmly. Not all rows give a size; the values are once, few, many and, for expanded clones, a class.

>few|TRBV19|TRBJ2-1|12|NA
CASSILGQGQFF
TGTGCCAGTAGTATTCTGGGTCAAGGACAGTTCTTC
>few|TRBV14|TRBJ2-1|18|TRBD1
CASSHMPQTGLGYNEQFF
TGTGCCAGCAGCCACATGCCACAGACAGGGCTGGGCTACAATGAGCAGTTCTTC
>NA|TRBV7-6|TRBJ2-1|15|NA
CASSAGLASYNEQFF
TGTGCCAGCAGCGCCGGGCTAGCTTCCTACAATGAGCAGTTCTTC
>NA|TRBV14|TRBJ2-5|14|NA
CASSRLEGRETQYF
TGTGCCAGCAGCCGACTCGAGGGGCGGGAGACCCAGTACTTC
>NA|TRBV2|TRBJ1-5|12|NA
CASSEMGQPQHF
TGTGCCAGCAGTGAAATGGGACAGCCCCAGCATTTT
>NA|TRBV4-2|TRBJ2-5|16|TRBD2
CASSQGLALVVETQYF
TGTGCCAGCAGTCAGGGACTAGCTTTGGTCGTGGAGACCCAGTACTTC
>NA|TRBV6-5|TRBJ2-1|14|NA
CASTRGSAYNEQFF
TGTGCCAGCACCAGAGGGTCTGCCTACAATGAGCAGTTCTTC
>few|TRBV2|TRBJ2-1|15|TRBD2
CASSQTSGRADEQFF
TGTGCCAGCAGTCAAACTAGCGGGAGGGCGGATGAGCAGTTCTTC
>NA|TRBV13|TRBJ1-1|15|NA
CASSSWTERNTEAFF
TGTGCCAGCAGCTCGTGGACAGAAAGGAACACTGAAGCTTTCTTT
>NA|TRBV7-6|TRBJ1-2|11|NA
CARRGPYGYTF
TGTGCCCGGCGAGGTCCCTATGGCTACACCTTC
>few|TRBV18|TRBJ2-5|12|NA
CASSVNPRTQYF
TGTGCCAGCTCGGTCAACCCGAGGACCCAGTACTTC
>NA|TRBV7-9|TRBJ2-3|15|NA
CASSLAAGGTDTQYF
TGTGCCAGCAGCTTAGCTGCAGGTGGGACAGATACGCAGTATTTT
>NA|TRBV13|TRBJ2-3|14|NA
CASSLVTTRDTQYF
TGTGCCAGCAGCTTAGTTACTACACGAGATACGCAGTATTTT
>NA|TRBV29-1|TRBJ2-5|12|TRBD1
CSVEKGAGTQYF
TGCAGCGTTGAAAAGGGGGCAGGGACCCAGTACTTC
>few|TRBV4-3|TRBJ2-1|15|TRBD2
CASSQLAGVNNEQFF
TGCGCCAGCAGCCAACTAGCGGGCGTAAACAATGAGCAGTTCTTC
>NA|TRBV9|TRBJ1-5|15|NA
CASSVAGTPYQPQHF
TGTGCCAGCAGCGTAGCGGGGACTCCGTATCAGCCCCAGCATTTT
>NA|TRBV5-1|TRBJ2-5|14|NA
CASSEGTFQETQYF
TGCGCCAGCAGCGAAGGGACGTTCCAAGAGACCCAGTACTTC
>NA|TRBV19|TRBJ2-7|11|NA
CASSAMNEQYF
TGTGCCAGTAGTGCAATGAACGAGCAGTACTTC
>few|TRBV7-2|TRBJ2-3|17|NA
CASSTLHSIRGADTQYF
TGTGCCAGCAGCACGCTTCATAGCATTAGGGGGGCAGATACGCAGTATTTT
>NA|TRBV10-3|TRBJ1-2|12|NA
CAIRWGGDGYTF
TGTGCCATCAGATGGGGTGGAGATGGCTACACCTTC
>few|TRBV10-3|TRBJ2-3|14|TRBD2
CAMGTSGSTDTQYF
TGTGCCATGGGGACTAGCGGTAGCACAGATACGCAGTATTTT
>few|TRBV5-4|TRBJ2-2|16|NA
CASSPRAGVNTGELFF
TGTGCCAGCAGCCCTCGGGCAGGAGTTAACACCGGGGAGCTGTTTTTT
>few|TRBV29-1|TRBJ2-7|12|NA
CSVETHNYEQYF
TGCAGCGTTGAGACGCATAACTACGAGCAGTACTTC
>few|TRBV28|TRBJ1-2|12|TRBD1
CASQGQGNGYTF
TGTGCCAGCCAGGGACAGGGGAATGGCTACACCTTC
>few|TRBV28|TRBJ2-6|14|NA
CASRKYSGANVLTF
TGTGCCAGCAGAAAATACTCTGGGGCCAACGTCCTGACTTTC
>NA|TRBV18|TRBJ2-1|15|TRBD2
CASSPGSGSDNEQFF
TGTGCCAGCTCACCGGGAAGCGGGAGCGACAATGAGCAGTTCTTC
>few|TRBV7-2|TRBJ2-7|17|TRBD2
CASSLVVAGALGNEQYF
TGTGCCAGCAGCTTAGTGGTAGCGGGAGCTTTGGGGAACGAGCAGTACTTC
>few|TRBV11-2|TRBJ2-3|13|NA
CASTKLNTDTQYF
TGTGCCAGCACCAAGCTAAACACAGATACGCAGTATTTT